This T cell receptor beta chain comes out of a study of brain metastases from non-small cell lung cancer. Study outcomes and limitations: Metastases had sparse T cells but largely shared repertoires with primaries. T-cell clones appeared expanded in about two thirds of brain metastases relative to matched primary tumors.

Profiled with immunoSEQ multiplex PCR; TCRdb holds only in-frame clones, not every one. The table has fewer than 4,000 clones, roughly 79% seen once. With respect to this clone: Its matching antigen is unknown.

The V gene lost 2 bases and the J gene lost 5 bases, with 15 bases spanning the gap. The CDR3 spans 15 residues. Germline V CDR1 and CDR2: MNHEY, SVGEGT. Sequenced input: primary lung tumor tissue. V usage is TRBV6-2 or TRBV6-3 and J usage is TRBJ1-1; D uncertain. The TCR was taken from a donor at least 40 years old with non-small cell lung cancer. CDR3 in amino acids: CASSYPHGEGTEAFF. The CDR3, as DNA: TGTGCCAGCAGTTACCCACACGGAGAAGGGACTGAAGCTTTCTTT.